The text below deals with one TCR beta chain. Its target is not known. These data belong to a study of T-cell reconstitution after alpha-beta-depleted transplantation in children. Study-level findings and limits: Surviving thymic progenitors and recipient T cells were the source of high TCRbeta diversity at day 60 in some patients.

Unique molecular identifiers were used in preparing the TCRbeta library. TCRdb re-called the PCR reads through MiXCR, storing one row per CDR3 protein. The sample consists of about 470,000 distinct CDR3 sequences, around 46% of them appearing once. Sequenced here: PBMCs, sampled before TCRalphabeta/CD19-depleted stem cell transplant. The TCR was taken from a girl under 10 years old with aplastic anemia, due to receive a stem cell transplant.

CDR3 DNA sequence: TGTGCCAGCCTGCCTGGGGGGGATACGCAGTATTTT. Amino acids: CASLPGGDTQYF. The chain couples TRBV11-2 to TRBJ2-3; a weak D match, TRBD2 (6 bases). Germline assignment: CDR1 SGHAT and CDR2 FQNNGV. The CDR3 loop spans 12 amino acids. Trimming cost V 8 bases and J 6 bases, with 12 bases left between them.